This T cell receptor beta chain was sequenced during a study of blood T cell repertoires in COVID-19. Study-wide context: Nucleic acid was either cDNA or gDNA, and it came from T cells, B-cell-depleted T cells, or PBMCs.

Participant ages covered about 18 to 89 years across 25 or so US areas. The V and J ends lost 7 bases and 6 bases, in that order; junction bases with no gene match: 7. Germline V lookup: CDR1 LGHDT, CDR2 YNNKEL (reference sequence). This CDR3 is 13 amino acids long. Measured with immunoSEQ multiplex PCR; TCRdb has only the in-frame clones, and not every one. The repertoire holds about 140,000 clones, with roughly 85% as singletons. This receptor was taken from a woman between 45 and 65 years old who had recovered from COVID-19. The sequenced sample was PBMCs or T cells enriched from blood (not recorded which). V gene TRBV3-1 (or the pseudogene TRBV3-2) combines with J gene TRBJ1-2; 8 positions match TRBD1. The CDR3 sequence is CASNRQGRNGYTF. As DNA, the CDR3 is TGTGCCAGCAACAGACAGGGGCGCAATGGCTACACCTTC.